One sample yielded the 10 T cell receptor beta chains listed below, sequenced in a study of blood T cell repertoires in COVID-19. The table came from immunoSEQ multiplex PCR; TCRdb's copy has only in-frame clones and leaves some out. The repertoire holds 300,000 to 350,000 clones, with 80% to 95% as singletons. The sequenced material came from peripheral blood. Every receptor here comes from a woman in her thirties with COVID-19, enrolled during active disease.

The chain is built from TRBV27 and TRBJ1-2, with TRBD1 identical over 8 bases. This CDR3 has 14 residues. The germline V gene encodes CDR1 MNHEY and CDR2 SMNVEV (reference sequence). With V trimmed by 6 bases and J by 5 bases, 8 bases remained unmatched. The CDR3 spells CASSPGQGWYGYTF. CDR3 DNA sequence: TGTGCCAGCAGCCCAGGACAGGGCTGGTATGGCTACACCTTC.

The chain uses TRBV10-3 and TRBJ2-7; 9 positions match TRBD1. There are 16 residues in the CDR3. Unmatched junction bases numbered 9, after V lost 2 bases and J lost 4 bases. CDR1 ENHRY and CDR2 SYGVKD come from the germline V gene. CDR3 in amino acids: CAISEGGTGRIYEQYF. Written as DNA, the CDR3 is TGTGCCATCAGTGAGGGGGGGACAGGGCGGATATACGAGCAGTACTTC.

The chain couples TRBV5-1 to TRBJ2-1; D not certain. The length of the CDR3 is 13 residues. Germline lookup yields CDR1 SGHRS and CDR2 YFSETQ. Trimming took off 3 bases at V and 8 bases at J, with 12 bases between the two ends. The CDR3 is CASSSVAIYEQFF. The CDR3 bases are TGCGCCAGCAGCTCAGTAGCTATATATGAGCAGTTCTTC.

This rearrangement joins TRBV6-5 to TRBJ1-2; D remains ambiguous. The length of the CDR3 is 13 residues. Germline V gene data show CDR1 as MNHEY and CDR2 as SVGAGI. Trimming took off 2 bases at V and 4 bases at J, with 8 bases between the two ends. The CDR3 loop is CASSYEALYGYTF. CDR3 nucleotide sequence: TGTGCCAGCAGTTACGAGGCCCTCTATGGCTACACCTTC.

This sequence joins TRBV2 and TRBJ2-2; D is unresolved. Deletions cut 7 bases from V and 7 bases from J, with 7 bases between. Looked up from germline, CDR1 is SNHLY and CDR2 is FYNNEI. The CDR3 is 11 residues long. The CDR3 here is CASNNYGELFF. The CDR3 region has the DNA TGTGCCAGCAATAACTACGGGGAGCTGTTTTTT.

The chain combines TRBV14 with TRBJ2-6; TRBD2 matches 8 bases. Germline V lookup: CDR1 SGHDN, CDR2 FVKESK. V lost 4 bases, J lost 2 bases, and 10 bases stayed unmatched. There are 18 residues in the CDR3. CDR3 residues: CASSRVPGLVAGANVLTF. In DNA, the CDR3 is TGTGCCAGCAGCCGAGTCCCGGGACTAGTAGCTGGGGCCAACGTCCTGACTTTC. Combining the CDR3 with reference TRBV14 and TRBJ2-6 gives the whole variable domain EAGVTQFPSHSVIEKGQTVTLRCDPISGHDNLYWYRRVMGKEIKFLLHFVKESKQDESGMPNNRFLAERTGGTYSTLKVQPAELEDSGVYFCASSRVPGLVAGANVLTFGAGSRLTVL.

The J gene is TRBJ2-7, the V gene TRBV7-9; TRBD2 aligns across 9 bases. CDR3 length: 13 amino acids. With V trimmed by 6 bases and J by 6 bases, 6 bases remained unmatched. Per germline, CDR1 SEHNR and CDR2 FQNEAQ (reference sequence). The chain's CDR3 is CASSKAGGGEQYF. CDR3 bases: TGTGCCAGCAGTAAGGCGGGAGGGGGCGAGCAGTACTTC.

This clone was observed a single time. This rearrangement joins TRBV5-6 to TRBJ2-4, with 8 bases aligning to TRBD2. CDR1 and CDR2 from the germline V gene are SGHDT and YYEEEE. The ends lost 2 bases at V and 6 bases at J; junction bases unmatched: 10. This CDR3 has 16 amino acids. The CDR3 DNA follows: TGTGCCAGCAGCTTTCTTTCACTAGCGGTACTAAACATTCAGTACTTC. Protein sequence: CASSFLSLAVLNIQYF. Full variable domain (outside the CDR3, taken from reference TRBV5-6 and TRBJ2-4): DAGVTQSPTHLIKTRGQQVTLRCSPKSGHDTVSWYQQALGQGPQFIFQYYEEEERQRGNFPDRFSGHQFPNYSSELNVNALLLGDSALYLCASSFLSLAVLNIQYFGAGTRLSVL.

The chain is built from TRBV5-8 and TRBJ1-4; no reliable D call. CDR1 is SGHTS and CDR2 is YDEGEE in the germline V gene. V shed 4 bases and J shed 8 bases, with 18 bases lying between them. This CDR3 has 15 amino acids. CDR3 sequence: CASSPRDGRGEKLFF. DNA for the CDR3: TGTGCCAGCAGCCCTCGTGACGGACGGGGAGAAAAACTGTTTTTT.

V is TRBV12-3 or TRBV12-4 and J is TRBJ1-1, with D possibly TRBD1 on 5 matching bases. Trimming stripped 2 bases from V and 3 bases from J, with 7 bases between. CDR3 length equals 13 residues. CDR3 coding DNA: TGTGCCAGCAGTTTAATCAGGGACACTGAAGCTTTCTTT. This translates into CASSLIRDTEAFF.